These T cell receptor beta chains were read from a single sample in a study of T cells in narcolepsy. The data were produced by immunoSEQ multiplex PCR, yet TCRdb's version contains in-frame clones alone and is incomplete. The top ten clones hold approximately 1.8% of a sample with fewer than 15,000 clones, less than 90% of them seen once. The specimen was CD45RA- memory CD4+ T cells from PBMCs. All receptors come from a human donor with narcolepsy. Both conserved end residues are part of each CDR3. Each record gives: CDR3 protein, CDR3 DNA, J gene, clone size, V gene, D gene. D genes are given only for firm matches. Size is omitted from some rows. Given values are once, few, many or a class for expanded clones.

CDR3 protein: CSVAPGGTQYF; CDR3 DNA: TGCAGCGTCGCGCCAGGGGGTACGCAGTATTTT; J gene: TRBJ2-3; clone size: .; V gene: TRBV29-1; D gene: TRBD1
CDR3 protein: CASSLAGGAGVEQFF; CDR3 DNA: TGTGCCAGCAGCTTGGCCGGGGGTGCGGGAGTTGAGCAGTTCTTC; J gene: TRBJ2-1; clone size: once; V gene: TRBV5-6; D gene: TRBD2
CDR3 protein: CASSTWTGGKDTEAFF; CDR3 DNA: TGTGCCAGTAGTACGTGGACAGGGGGTAAAGACACTGAAGCTTTCTTT; J gene: TRBJ1-1; clone size: .; V gene: TRBV19; D gene: TRBD1
CDR3 protein: CASSPTTGFSPLHF; CDR3 DNA: TGTGCCAGCAGTCCCACTACAGGGTTCTCACCCCTCCACTTT; J gene: TRBJ1-6; clone size: once; V gene: TRBV28; D gene: .
CDR3 protein: CASSLKGTSGSKIYEQYF; CDR3 DNA: TGTGCCAGCAGCTTAAAAGGAACTAGCGGGAGTAAGATCTACGAGCAGTACTTC; J gene: TRBJ2-7; clone size: .; V gene: TRBV7-9; D gene: TRBD2
CDR3 protein: CASSSQGIRDEQYF; CDR3 DNA: TGTGCCAGTAGTTCACAGGGAATTCGCGACGAGCAGTACTTC; J gene: TRBJ2-7; clone size: once; V gene: TRBV19; D gene: .
CDR3 protein: CASRYEVTALNTEAFF; CDR3 DNA: TGCGCCAGCAGGTATGAGGTGACAGCTTTGAACACTGAAGCTTTCTTT; J gene: TRBJ1-1; clone size: .; V gene: TRBV5-1; D gene: .
CDR3 protein: CASSRGLAGGEELFF; CDR3 DNA: TGTGCCAGCAGCAGGGGACTAGCGGGAGGTGAGGAGCTGTTTTTT; J gene: TRBJ2-2; clone size: .; V gene: TRBV5-4; D gene: TRBD2
CDR3 protein: CASSLSVGSSYNEQFF; CDR3 DNA: TGCGCCAGCAGCTTGTCTGTGGGGAGCTCCTACAATGAGCAGTTCTTC; J gene: TRBJ2-1; clone size: .; V gene: TRBV5-1; D gene: .
CDR3 protein: CASSEGQGGDQPQHF; CDR3 DNA: TGTGCCAGCAGCGAAGGACAGGGGGGCGATCAGCCCCAGCATTTT; J gene: TRBJ1-5; clone size: .; V gene: TRBV6-6; D gene: TRBD1
CDR3 protein: CASSLDKDTQYF; CDR3 DNA: TGTGCCAGCAGCTTAGACAAAGATACGCAGTATTTT; J gene: TRBJ2-3; clone size: .; V gene: TRBV11-2; D gene: .
CDR3 protein: CASSLVPFNEQFF; CDR3 DNA: TGTGCCAGCAGCTTAGTCCCCTTCAATGAGCAGTTCTTC; J gene: TRBJ2-1; clone size: .; V gene: TRBV7-2; D gene: .
CDR3 protein: CASNSGEQYF; CDR3 DNA: TGTGCCAGCAACAGTGGGGAGCAGTACTTC; J gene: TRBJ2-7; clone size: .; V gene: TRBV21-1; D gene: .
CDR3 protein: CASSSQPGADNEKLFF; CDR3 DNA: TGTGCCAGCAGCTCACAGCCAGGGGCCGATAATGAAAAACTGTTTTTT; J gene: TRBJ1-4; clone size: .; V gene: TRBV4-2; D gene: .
CDR3 protein: CASSRQETSYEQYF; CDR3 DNA: TGTGCCAGCAGTCGACAGGAGACATCCTACGAGCAGTACTTC; J gene: TRBJ2-7; clone size: .; V gene: TRBV2; D gene: .
CDR3 protein: CASKWLMNTEAFF; CDR3 DNA: TGTGCCAGTAAGTGGCTCATGAACACTGAAGCTTTCTTT; J gene: TRBJ1-1; clone size: .; V gene: TRBV19; D gene: .
CDR3 protein: CASRRFSNTEAFF; CDR3 DNA: TGTGCCAGCAGGCGGTTCTCGAACACTGAAGCTTTCTTT; J gene: TRBJ1-1; clone size: medium-sized; V gene: TRBV14; D gene: .
CDR3 protein: CASKKGWNTEAFF; CDR3 DNA: TGTGCCAGCAAGAAGGGGTGGAACACTGAAGCTTTCTTT; J gene: TRBJ1-1; clone size: .; V gene: TRBV6-5; D gene: .
CDR3 protein: CASSFTGVPNYGYTF; CDR3 DNA: TGTGCCAGCAGCTTCACAGGGGTTCCTAACTATGGCTACACCTTC; J gene: TRBJ1-2; clone size: .; V gene: TRBV5-6; D gene: TRBD1
CDR3 protein: CASSWGGSGEQYF; CDR3 DNA: TGTGCCAGCAGTTGGGGGGGGTCCGGCGAGCAGTACTTC; J gene: TRBJ2-7; clone size: .; V gene: TRBV7-2; D gene: TRBD2
CDR3 protein: CASSLPRDRGNRYEQYF; CDR3 DNA: TGTGCCAGCAGCTTACCCCGGGACAGGGGTAATAGGTACGAGCAGTACTTC; J gene: TRBJ2-7; clone size: .; V gene: TRBV7-2; D gene: TRBD1
CDR3 protein: CASSEAGWGKDGYTF; CDR3 DNA: TGTGCCAGCAGTGAGGCGGGGTGGGGTAAGGATGGCTACACCTTC; J gene: TRBJ1-2; clone size: .; V gene: TRBV2; D gene: .
CDR3 protein: CASSQRGVHEQYF; CDR3 DNA: TGTGCCAGCAGCCAACGGGGGGTCCACGAGCAGTACTTC; J gene: TRBJ2-7; clone size: .; V gene: TRBV14; D gene: TRBD2
CDR3 protein: CASSTTTGARDGYTF; CDR3 DNA: TGTGCCAGTAGTACCACTACAGGGGCCAGGGATGGCTACACCTTC; J gene: TRBJ1-2; clone size: .; V gene: TRBV19; D gene: TRBD1
CDR3 protein: CASSPGRGPGNTEAFF; CDR3 DNA: TGCGCCAGCAGCCCGGGCAGGGGTCCAGGGAACACTGAAGCTTTCTTT; J gene: TRBJ1-1; clone size: few; V gene: TRBV5-1; D gene: .
CDR3 protein: CACGQGGSRINEQFF; CDR3 DNA: TGTGCCTGTGGGCAGGGCGGGAGTAGAATAAATGAGCAGTTCTTC; J gene: TRBJ2-1; clone size: .; V gene: TRBV30; D gene: TRBD2
CDR3 protein: CAISELTSYRRRNEQFF; CDR3 DNA: TGTGCCATCAGTGAATTAACTAGTTACCGTCGACGAAATGAGCAGTTCTTC; J gene: TRBJ2-1; clone size: .; V gene: TRBV10-3; D gene: .
CDR3 protein: CASSAGVNEQFF; CDR3 DNA: TGTGCCAGCAGTGCAGGGGTCAATGAGCAGTTCTTC; J gene: TRBJ2-1; clone size: once; V gene: TRBV25-1; D gene: .
CDR3 protein: CASSVEPGGTYEQYF; CDR3 DNA: TGTGCCAGCAGCGTAGAGCCAGGGGGCACCTACGAGCAGTACTTC; J gene: TRBJ2-7; clone size: .; V gene: TRBV9; D gene: TRBD1